This TCR beta chain was captured in a study of T-cell reconstitution after alpha-beta-depleted transplantation in children. CDR3 size: 12 residues. Germline CDR1 and CDR2: MNHNY and SVGAGI (reference sequence). V was trimmed by 9 bases and J by 2 bases, leaving 9 bases between them. During its preparation, the TCRbeta library received unique molecular identifiers. TCRdb analysed the PCR reads with MiXCR anew, one entry per CDR3 protein. The table records 450,000 to 600,000 distinct CDR3 sequences, less than 35% of them present only once. V and J are TRBV6-6 and TRBJ2-3; D is ambiguous. This specimen consisted of PBMCs from the stem cell graft donor, obtained from the stem cell graft. The TCR sequence derives from a human donor who donated a stem cell graft to a child with aplastic anemia. CDR3 sequence reads: CASLDPTDTQYF. DNA of the CDR3: TGTGCCAGTCTGGACCCCACAGATACGCAGTATTTT.